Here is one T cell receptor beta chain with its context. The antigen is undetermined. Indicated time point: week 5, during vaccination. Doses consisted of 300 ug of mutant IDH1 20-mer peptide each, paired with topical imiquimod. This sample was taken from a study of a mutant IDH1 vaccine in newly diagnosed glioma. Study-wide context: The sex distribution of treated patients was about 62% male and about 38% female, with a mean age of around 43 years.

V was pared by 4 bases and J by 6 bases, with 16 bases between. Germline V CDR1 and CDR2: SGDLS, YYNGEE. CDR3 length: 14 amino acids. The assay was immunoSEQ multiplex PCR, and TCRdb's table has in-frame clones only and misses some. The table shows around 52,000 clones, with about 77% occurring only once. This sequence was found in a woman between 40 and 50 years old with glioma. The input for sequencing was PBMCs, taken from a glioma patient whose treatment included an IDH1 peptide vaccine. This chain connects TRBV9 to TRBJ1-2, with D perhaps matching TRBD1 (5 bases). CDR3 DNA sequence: TGTGCCAGCAGCCTTTCTGGAGGGGAAGATGGCTACACCTTC. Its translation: CASSLSGGEDGYTF.